This T cell receptor (beta chain) was sequenced for a study of T cell changes during pregnancy in multiple sclerosis. V was shortened by 4 bases and J by 6 bases, with 9 bases between the two germline ends. The CDR3 is made up of 12 amino acids. Germline assignment: CDR1 LNHDA and CDR2 SQIVND (reference sequence). Data came from immunoSEQ multiplex PCR; TCRdb stores just in-frame clones and leaves some out. The sample lists under 85,000 clones; 85% to 95% were seen once. This chain joins TRBV19 and TRBJ1-2, with TRBD1 as a possible D gene (6 bases). This sequence originates from a female donor with multiple sclerosis, enrolled in a pregnancy study. The sequencing used CD4+ T cells from peripheral blood mononuclear cells, collected before pregnancy. The CDR3 DNA sequence: TGTGCCAGTAGTACCAGGGGAGATGGCTACACCTTC. This gives the protein CASSTRGDGYTF.